This TCR beta chain was identified in a study of blood T cell repertoires in COVID-19. Study information: T cells, B-cell-depleted T cells, or PBMCs supplied cDNA or gDNA.

Original methodology: From reference gene primer amplification, estimates of nucleated cell counts were derived. Profiled with immunoSEQ multiplex PCR; TCRdb holds only in-frame clones, not every one. D and trimming were read from the DNA, whereas the V and J calls and clone size are those reported in that table. This table has 500,000 or so clones, roughly nine tenths appearing once. V lost 2 bases to trimming and J lost 2 bases, with 9 bases between them. CDR3 size: 14 residues. The germline V gene has CDR1 SGHRS and CDR2 YFSETQ. The specimen was PBMCs or T cells enriched from blood (not recorded which). The sequence was collected from a woman younger than 30 who had recovered from COVID-19. The J gene is TRBJ2-3, the V gene TRBV5-1; no clear D. Written as DNA, the CDR3 is TGCGCCAGCAGCTTCCAGGCTCCCACAGATACGCAGTATTTT. This translates into CASSFQAPTDTQYF.